The 31 T cell receptor beta chains below were found in one sample sequenced in a study of graft-versus-host responses after intestinal transplantation. Using immunoSEQ multiplex PCR, the repertoire was profiled, and TCRdb retains in-frame clones only, with some absent. Found here are 14,000 or so clones, approximately 80% of them singletons; the top ten hold 3% to 4%. Lamina propria and intraepithelial lymphocytes were released by processing graft tissue. Specimen: ileum tissue, collected approximately 26 days after intestinal transplant. The origin of the receptors is a human patient who received an intestinal transplant, so some T cells may come from the graft donor.

J is TRBJ2-4 and V is TRBV6-1; tentatively, D is TRBD1 (5 bases). CDR3 length equals 17 residues. Germline lookup yields CDR1 MNHNS and CDR2 SASEGT. The germline V and J ends were trimmed by 2 bases and 9 bases, with 23 bases remaining between them. The CDR3 nucleotides are TGTGCCAGCAGTGAACCCGCCCAGCCAGGGCCCAAAGGCATTCAGTACTTC. Translating it yields CASSEPAQPGPKGIQYF.

The V gene is TRBV6-5, the J gene TRBJ1-5; no clear D. With 6 bases removed from V and 5 bases from J, the gap between germline ends came to 17 bases. The CDR3 consists of 15 residues. Germline CDR1 reads MNHEY; CDR2 reads SVGAGI. The DNA of the CDR3 is TGTGCCAGCAGCCGGAGGCGGGATCAGCATCAGCCCCAGCATTTT. This translates into CASSRRRDQHQPQHF.

This clone was counted a few times. The rearrangement links TRBV4-3 to TRBJ2-1, with 7 bases that match TRBD2. Looked up from germline, CDR1 is LGHNA and CDR2 is YSLEER. CDR3 length equals 16 residues. V gave up 1 base and J gave up 7 bases; unmatched junction bases: 10. CDR3 residues: CASSQGTGLIRNEQFF. The CDR3 DNA follows: TGCGCCAGCAGCCAAGGAACGGGACTAATAAGGAATGAGCAGTTCTTC.

The V call is TRBV19, the J call TRBJ1-1; D unclear. The V end lost 6 bases, the J end lost 0 bases, and 8 bases lay between the germline ends. The germline gives CDR1 LNHDA, CDR2 SQIVND (reference sequence). The CDR3 is 13 amino acids. Written as DNA, the CDR3 is TGTGCCAGTAGGCTTTGGCTGAACACTGAAGCTTTCTTT. It codes for CASRLWLNTEAFF.

The V call is TRBV7-8, the J call TRBJ2-3, with 9 bases that match TRBD2. After removal of 5 bases from V and 6 bases from J, the junction contained 18 bases not matched to a gene. The CDR3 totals 18 residues. Per the germline V gene, CDR1 is SGHVS and CDR2 is FQNEAQ. The CDR3 region is CASSTSTVSSSGVDTQYF. CDR3 DNA: TGTGCCAGCAGCACTAGTACCGTCTCGTCTAGCGGGGTCGATACGCAGTATTTT.

V usage is TRBV7-2 and J usage is TRBJ2-1, with 7 bases fitting TRBD2. J gave up 3 bases and V 2 bases, and 7 bases lay outside the gene matches. The germline CDR1 and CDR2 sequences are SGHTA and FQGNSA. The CDR3 length is 16 residues. This CDR3 reads CASSLLASGNYNEQFF. In DNA, the CDR3 is TGTGCCAGCAGCTTACTGGCTAGCGGCAACTACAATGAGCAGTTCTTC.

The rearrangement links TRBV4-2 to TRBJ1-6; D unresolved. This CDR3 is 18 amino acids long. Trimming removed 0 bases from V and 0 bases from J, with 12 bases in between. From germline, CDR1 is LGHNA and CDR2 YNFKEQ. DNA for the CDR3: TGTGCCAGCAGCCAAGACTGGCGGAGAACCTCCTATAATTCACCCCTCCACTTT. This gives the protein CASSQDWRRTSYNSPLHF.

This chain uses TRBV18 with TRBJ1-1; no definite D call. The CDR3 is 16 amino acids. The V end was cut by 0 bases, the J end by 4 bases, with 15 bases between. Germline values: CDR1 KGHSH, CDR2 LQKENI. The CDR3 DNA follows: TGTGCCAGCTCACCACCCTTAAGTTTGAGAGGCACTGAAGCTTTCTTT. Protein product: CASSPPLSLRGTEAFF. Supplemented by reference TRBV18 and TRBJ1-1, the full variable domain reads NAGVMQNPRHLVRRRGQEARLRCSPMKGHSHVYWYRQLPEEGLKFMVYLQKENIIDESGMPKERFSAEFPKEGPSILRIQQVVRGDSAAYFCASSPPLSLRGTEAFFGQGTRLTVV.

This CDR3 reads CASSLDGGQPQHF. In DNA, the CDR3 is TGTGCCAGCAGCTTAGACGGGGGTCAGCCCCAGCATTTT. The chain couples TRBV7-3 to TRBJ1-5, with D possibly being TRBD1 (5 bases). Trimming stripped 2 bases from V and 6 bases from J, with 8 bases between. Germline V CDR1 and CDR2: SGHTA, FQGTGA. There are 13 residues in the CDR3.

The V gene is TRBV10-1, the J gene TRBJ2-3; D remains unclear. Germline CDR1 reads WNHNN; CDR2 reads SYGVQD (reference sequence). The CDR3 is made up of 13 amino acids. V lost 3 bases, J lost 5 bases, and 9 bases lay in between. CDR3 amino acids: CASSDRSQDTQYF. CDR3 nucleotide sequence: TGCGCCAGCAGTGATCGGAGCCAAGATACGCAGTATTTT.

This clone was observed once. The chain is built from TRBV7-2 and TRBJ2-2; no reliable D call. CDR3 size: 13 residues. Trimming took 5 bases from V and 6 from J, leaving 10 bases between them. Per germline, CDR1 SGHTA and CDR2 FQGNSA. The CDR3 DNA reads TGTGCCAGCAGCCCTAGTCAGCCCGGGGAGCTGTTTTTT. Protein product: CASSPSQPGELFF. The entire variable domain, with the rest obtained from reference TRBV7-2 and TRBJ2-2, is as follows: GAGVSQSPSNKVTEKGKDVELRCDPISGHTALYWYRQSLGQGLEFLIYFQGNSAPDKSGLPSDRFSAERTGGSVSTLTIQRTQQEDSAVYLCASSPSQPGELFFGEGSRLTVL.

Here the CDR3 DNA reads TGTGCCAGCAGCTTGGTGGTTGGTGGCGGGGGGGCTTCCTACAATGAGCAGTTCTTC. The encoded protein is CASSLVVGGGGASYNEQFF. The chain couples TRBV7-6 to TRBJ2-1, with 9 bases fitting TRBD2. The CDR3 totals 19 residues. Germline CDR1 and CDR2: SGHVS and FNYEAQ. Trimming took 3 bases from V and 1 from J; bases not matched to a gene: 13.

This chain connects TRBV7-3 to TRBJ2-3, with D perhaps TRBD2 (6 bases). V lost 4 bases, J lost 2 bases, and 13 bases lay in between. CDR3 length equals 15 residues. In germline, CDR1 is SGHTA, CDR2 FQGTGA. For the CDR3, the DNA is TGTGCCAGCAGCTATACAGGACTATCCACAGATACGCAGTATTTT. Translating it yields CASSYTGLSTDTQYF.

The rearrangement joins TRBV7-3 to TRBJ1-2; 7 bases are a match to TRBD1. Germline values: CDR1 SGHTA, CDR2 FQGTGA. The CDR3 has 15 residues. V lost 5 bases, J lost 7 bases, and 13 bases stayed unmatched. The CDR3 reads CASSPGQGGAGGYTF. CDR3 in DNA: TGTGCCAGCAGCCCAGGACAAGGGGGCGCCGGTGGCTACACCTTC. The full variable domain, in which reference TRBV7-3 and TRBJ1-2 provide the parts outside the CDR3, is GAGVSQTPSNKVTEKGKYVELRCDPISGHTALYWYRQSLGQGPEFLIYFQGTGAADDSGLPNDRFFAVRPEGSVSTLKIQRTERGDSAVYLCASSPGQGGAGGYTFGSGTRLTVV.

The chain couples TRBV5-4 to TRBJ1-3; TRBD1 aligns across 7 bases. Germline CDR1 reads SGHNT; CDR2 reads YYREEE (reference sequence). Germline trimming cut 0 bases from V and 3 bases from J; bases unmatched to any gene: 0. The CDR3 extends over 14 amino acids. For the CDR3, the DNA is TGTGCCAGCAGCTTGGGACAGGGTGGAAACACCATATATTTT. Its translation is CASSLGQGGNTIYF.

V usage is TRBV28 and J usage is TRBJ1-2, with TRBD1 matching 8 bases. CDR1 and CDR2 from the germline V gene are MDHEN and SYDVKM. The CDR3 length is 15 residues. The ends lost 6 bases at V and 3 bases at J; junction bases unmatched: 9. CDR3 in DNA: TGTGCCAGCAGAAATCCAGGGGGCGCAGACTATGGCTACACCTTC. Amino acids: CASRNPGGADYGYTF.

The chain combines TRBV18 with TRBJ1-1; D might be TRBD1 (5 bases). CDR1 is KGHSH and CDR2 is LQKENI in the germline V gene. The CDR3 is 14 amino acids. Trimming left V 1 base short and J 10 bases short, with 16 bases between. The CDR3 loop is CASSPHPDRMGAFF. The CDR3 nucleotides are TGTGCCAGCTCACCACACCCAGACAGAATGGGAGCTTTCTTT.

This chain connects TRBV4-2 to TRBJ2-3; D is perhaps TRBD1 (5 bases). CDR1 and CDR2 (germline): LGHNA, YNFKEQ. V was shortened by 0 bases and J by 4 bases, with 17 bases between the two germline ends. There are 17 residues in the CDR3. The CDR3 nucleotides are TGTGCCAGCAGCCAAGAAGGGGTTACAGGCCCCCCAGATACGCAGTATTTT. This translates into CASSQEGVTGPPDTQYF.

Only a few counts were recorded for this clone. The chain employs TRBV2 and TRBJ2-3, with a weak D call TRBD1 (5 bases). Trimming pared 1 base from V and 5 bases from J, leaving 13 bases between. CDR3 length: 15 amino acids. CDR1 SNHLY and CDR2 FYNNEI come from the germline V gene. CDR3 bases: TGTGCCAGCAGTGAAGATCGGCAGGGAATAGATACGCAGTATTTT. Protein product: CASSEDRQGIDTQYF.

As for this clone: An end of the junction differs from the germline gene, which may be a read error. The V gene is TRBV7-7, the J gene TRBJ2-5; 9 bases match TRBD1. Germline CDR1 reads SSHAT; CDR2 reads FNYEAQ (reference sequence). This CDR3 region has 13 residues. The CDR3 protein is CASSWDRDETQYF. The CDR3 DNA is TGTGCTAGCAGCTGGGACAGGGATGAGACCCAGTACTTC.

This clone was found once. The chain recombines TRBV19 with TRBJ1-2, with D uncertain. Looked up from germline, CDR1 is LNHDA and CDR2 is SQIVND (reference sequence). This CDR3 contains 14 residues. With 6 bases removed from V and 2 bases from J, the gap between germline ends came to 13 bases. The CDR3 is CASRSDQTNYGYTF. CDR3 nucleotide sequence: TGTGCCAGTAGGAGCGACCAGACCAACTATGGCTACACCTTC.

This clone occurred once. This chain connects TRBV10-1 to TRBJ2-3, with TRBD2 matching 9 bases. The CDR3 length is 14 residues. Germline V gives CDR1 WNHNN, CDR2 SYGVQD (reference sequence). Germline trimming cut 8 bases from V and 4 bases from J; bases unmatched to any gene: 7. The CDR3 DNA is TGCGCCAGCTCGAAGTCTAGCGGGGCAGATACGCAGTATTTT. Its protein product is CASSKSSGADTQYF.

The V call is TRBV5-1, the J call TRBJ1-2; 7 nucleotides agree with TRBD1. Germline V lookup: CDR1 SGHRS, CDR2 YFSETQ. J lost 10 bases, V lost 3 bases, and 15 bases had no gene match. The CDR3 spans 15 residues. The CDR3: CASSWNEGQLSYYTF. DNA for the CDR3: TGCGCCAGCAGCTGGAACGAGGGACAGCTCTCATACTACACCTTC.

This clone was found once. The gene calls are TRBV7-9 and TRBJ2-2, with 12 bases lining up with TRBD1. The germline gives CDR1 SEHNR, CDR2 FQNEAQ (reference sequence). The CDR3 has 16 residues. V shed 5 bases, J shed 7 bases, and the junction held 8 bases outside the gene matches. This CDR3 reads CASSLRDRGRGGELFF. The CDR3 DNA reads TGTGCCAGCAGCCTCCGGGACAGGGGGCGCGGCGGGGAGCTGTTTTTT.

The rearrangement links TRBV9 to TRBJ2-2; D perhaps matches TRBD2 (6 bases). Germline assignment: CDR1 SGDLS and CDR2 YYNGEE. The germline V and J ends were trimmed by 3 bases and 6 bases, with 12 bases remaining between them. The CDR3 covers 14 residues. CDR3 in DNA: TGTGCCAGCAGCGAGGGACTTGTCCCCGGGGAGCTGTTTTTT. This translates into CASSEGLVPGELFF.

The chain joins TRBV23-1 to TRBJ2-3, with D maybe TRBD1 (6 bases). TRBV23-1 falls under the ORF class, with uncertain function. The CDR3 contains 16 residues. V was clipped by 8 bases and J by 1 base, with 19 bases between them. DNA for the CDR3: TGCGCCAGCGAGGGCCTAGAAAGACAGGGCACAGATACGCAGTATTTT. Translation gives CASEGLERQGTDTQYF.

V is TRBV7-6 and J is TRBJ2-6; 10 bases line up with TRBD1. Germline lookup yields CDR1 SGHVS and CDR2 FNYEAQ. V shed 1 base, J shed 0 bases, and the junction held 0 bases outside the gene matches. The CDR3 has 17 amino acids. The CDR3: CASSLGTGGSGANVLTF. The CDR3 coding sequence is TGTGCCAGCAGCTTAGGGACAGGGGGCTCTGGGGCCAACGTCCTGACTTTC.

This rearrangement joins TRBV4-3 to TRBJ2-4; 9 nucleotides line up with TRBD2. The CDR3 extends over 15 amino acids. Germline V CDR1 and CDR2: LGHNA, YSLEER. V trimming: 3 bases; J trimming: 1 base; junction bases outside the gene matches: 1. In DNA form, the CDR3 reads TGCGCCAGCAGCCATCTAGCGGGGGCCAAAAACATTCAGTACTTC. Its protein product is CASSHLAGAKNIQYF.

This clone was seen a few times. The chain employs TRBV6-1 and TRBJ2-7; unclear D gene. The CDR3 has 17 residues. Trimming removed 0 bases at V and 1 base at J, with 16 bases between. The V gene's germline CDR1 is MNHNS and CDR2 SASEGT. CDR3: CASSEAVVAGQSYEQYV. The DNA of the CDR3 is TGTGCCAGCAGTGAAGCGGTTGTGGCAGGCCAATCCTACGAGCAGTACGTC.

The chain is built from TRBV6-4 and TRBJ1-1; tentatively, D is TRBD1 (6 bases). Trimming stripped 5 bases from V and 3 bases from J, with 22 bases between. CDR1 MRHNA and CDR2 SNTAGT come from the germline V gene. The CDR3 covers 17 residues. The CDR3 coding sequence is TGTGCCAGCAGTCTAGGGGGAAATAAGGGGGGGTACACTGAAGCTTTCTTT. Protein: CASSLGGNKGGYTEAFF.

This clone was seen more than once but under ten times. This chain connects TRBV9 to TRBJ2-7; TRBD2 matches at 7 bases. Germline CDR1 SGDLS, CDR2 YYNGEE. CDR3 size: 9 residues. The CDR3 spells CGGGTEQYF. The CDR3 coding sequence is TGTGGGGGGGGAACCGAGCAGTACTTC.